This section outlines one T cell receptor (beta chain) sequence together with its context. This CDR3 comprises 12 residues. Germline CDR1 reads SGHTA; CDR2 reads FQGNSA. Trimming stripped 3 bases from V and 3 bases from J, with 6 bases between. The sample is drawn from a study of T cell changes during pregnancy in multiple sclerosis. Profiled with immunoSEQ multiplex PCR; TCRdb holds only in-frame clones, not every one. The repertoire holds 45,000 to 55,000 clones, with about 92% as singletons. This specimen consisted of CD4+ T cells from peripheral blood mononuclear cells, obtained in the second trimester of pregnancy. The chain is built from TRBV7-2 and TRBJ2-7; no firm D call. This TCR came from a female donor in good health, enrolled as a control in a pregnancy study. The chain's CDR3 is CASSFFSYEQYF. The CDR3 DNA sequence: TGTGCCAGCAGCTTTTTCAGCTACGAGCAGTACTTC.